The source of this T cell receptor beta chain is a study of post-analysis software for immune sequencing data. The CDR3 consists of 16 residues. V lost 1 base and J 1 base, leaving 8 bases between the germline ends. This clonotype was recorded at least ten times. What it binds is unknown. Prepared TCR beta cDNA libraries contained unique molecular identifiers. TCRdb re-called the PCR reads with MiXCR, one entry per CDR3 protein. Among more than 500,000 distinct CDR3 sequences listed, about a third were seen once. Overall study findings and caveats: With TRBV5-6, TRBV5-1 and TRBV20-1 included, about five TRBV segments were more frequent in patients than in controls.

Sequences were obtained from blood. The sequence derives from a girl aged 2-17 years with multiple sclerosis. V is TRBV12-3 or TRBV12-4 and J is TRBJ2-6; D not resolved. The CDR3 here is CASSLVAGSGANVLTF. The CDR3 DNA is TGTGCCAGCAGTTTAGTGGCTGGGTCTGGGGCCAACGTCCTGACTTTC.